This passage covers 18 T cell receptor beta chains from one sample sequenced in a study of blood T cells in healthy people across ages. It was with a sample-barcoded 5' primer and a J-beta primer mix that a second PCR of about 7 to 12 cycles was run. TCRdb itself ran the 5' RACE reads through MiXCR, one entry per CDR3 protein. The sample shows around 800,000 distinct CDR3 sequences, about 62% of them seen only once. The source material was blood. Receptors were obtained from a man aged 25-45 years in good health.

This clonotype was seen only once. CDR3 residues: CASSQGQADSPLHF. Written as DNA, the CDR3 is TGCGCCAGCAGCCAAGGACAGGCTGATTCACCCCTCCACTTT. The chain carries TRBV5-1 and TRBJ1-6, with TRBD1 matching over 7 bases. Germline lookup yields CDR1 SGHRS and CDR2 YFSETQ. The CDR3 contains 14 residues. V dropped 4 bases and J dropped 8; count of bases not matched to a gene: 6.

This chain links TRBV20-1 with TRBJ2-4; D unresolved. This CDR3 has 13 amino acids. Germline CDR1 and CDR2: DFQATT and SNEGSKA (reference sequence). V was clipped by 3 bases and J by 4 bases, with 10 bases between them. CDR3 protein: CSASSQLKNIQYF. The DNA of the CDR3 is TGCAGTGCTAGCAGCCAGCTTAAAAACATTCAGTACTTC.

The chain couples TRBV5-4 to TRBJ2-3, with no clear D. The ends were cut back, 0 bases at V and 1 base at J, with 9 bases in the middle. There are 15 residues in the CDR3. CDR1 and CDR2 (germline): SGHNT, YYREEE (reference sequence). This CDR3 reads CASSLDSHRTDTQYF. DNA of the CDR3: TGTGCCAGCAGCTTGGACAGCCATCGCACAGATACGCAGTATTTT.

The chain carries TRBV5-5 and TRBJ1-5, with D tentatively TRBD1 (5 bases). Germline CDR1 reads SGHKS; CDR2 reads YYEKEE (reference sequence). This CDR3 is built from 15 residues. V dropped 1 base and J dropped 3 bases, with 11 bases sitting between them. CDR3 amino acids: CASSLRGWDNQPQHF. As DNA, the CDR3 is TGTGCCAGCAGCTTGAGGGGCTGGGACAATCAGCCCCAGCATTTT. The full variable domain, completed using reference TRBV5-5 and TRBJ1-5, is DAGVTQSPTHLIKTRGQQVTLRCSPISGHKSVSWYQQVLGQGPQFIFQYYEKEERGRGNFPDRFSARQFPNYSSELNVNALLLGDSALYLCASSLRGWDNQPQHFGDGTRLSIL.

V and J are TRBV7-2 and TRBJ2-7; 9 bases are shared with TRBD2. TRBJ2-5 explains the end of the DNA better; the J call may be wrong. Germline CDR1 reads SGHTA; CDR2 reads FQGNSA. CDR3 length equals 15 residues. The CDR3 nucleotides read TGTGCCAGCAGCTTAGTAGGGACTAGCCTGGAGACCCAGTACTTC. Protein product: CASSLVGTSLETQYF.

This clonotype was observed a handful of times. The chain links TRBV15 to TRBJ1-2; unclear D gene. Per the germline V gene, CDR1 is LNHNV and CDR2 is YYDKDF (reference sequence). V shed 8 bases and J shed 4 bases, with 11 bases lying between them. The CDR3 runs 12 residues. CDR3 amino acids: CATSEDFYGYTF. Here the CDR3 DNA reads TGTGCCACCTCCGAAGATTTCTATGGCTACACCTTC. The full variable domain, in which reference TRBV15 and TRBJ1-2 provide the parts outside the CDR3, is DAMVIQNPRYQVTQFGKPVTLSCSQTLNHNVMYWYQQKSSQAPKLLFHYYDKDFNNEADTPDNFQSRRPNTSFCFLDIRSPGLGDTAMYLCATSEDFYGYTFGSGTRLTVV.

This chain uses TRBV10-1 with TRBJ2-3; 13 bases are shared with TRBD2. V trimming: 8 bases; J trimming: 6 bases; junction bases outside the gene matches: 2. The CDR3 has 13 amino acids. Germline assignment: CDR1 WNHNN and CDR2 SYGVQD (reference sequence). CDR3 loop: CASGLAGEDTQYF. In nucleotides, the CDR3 is TGCGCCAGCGGACTAGCGGGGGAGGATACGCAGTATTTT.

The chain combines TRBV4-2 with TRBJ2-6; D is unresolved. Germline CDR1 and CDR2: LGHNA and YNFKEQ. V was clipped by 1 base and J by 0 bases, with 10 bases between them. This CDR3 has 17 amino acids. CDR3 residues: CASSQGTEASGANVLTF. In DNA, the CDR3 is TGTGCCAGCAGCCAAGGGACGGAAGCCTCTGGGGCCAACGTCCTGACTTTC.

The chain couples TRBV7-8 to TRBJ2-5, with D perhaps matching TRBD1 or TRBD2 (6 bases each). CDR1 SGHVS and CDR2 FQNEAQ come from the germline V gene. There are 15 residues in the CDR3. V was pared by 2 bases and J by 7 bases, with 17 bases between. The CDR3 nucleotides read TGTGCCAGCAGCTTAACGGGGGCCCCAGGTGGGACCCAGTACTTC. It yields the protein CASSLTGAPGGTQYF. The complete variable domain, with remaining parts taken from reference TRBV7-8 and TRBJ2-5, reads GAGVSQSPRYKVAKRGQDVALRCDPISGHVSLFWYQQALGQGPEFLTYFQNEAQLDKSGLPSDRFFAERPEGSVSTLKIQRTQQEDSAVYLCASSLTGAPGGTQYFGPGTRLLVL.

This clonotype was picked up a small number of times. The J gene is TRBJ2-3, the V gene TRBV28, with a weak D call TRBD2 (6 bases). Germline loops: CDR1 MDHEN, CDR2 SYDVKM. The CDR3 is made up of 15 amino acids. V was trimmed by 6 bases and J by 5 bases, leaving 18 bases between them. CDR3 sequence reads: CASSGGLLRRDTQYF. The CDR3 DNA sequence: TGTGCCAGCAGCGGGGGACTCCTCCGCCGAGATACGCAGTATTTT.

A few counts support this clonotype. The chain couples TRBV10-3 to TRBJ1-1, with D possibly matching TRBD1 (6 bases). V lost 8 bases and J 5 bases, leaving 15 bases between the germline ends. The CDR3 covers 13 residues. Germline CDR1 reads ENHRY; CDR2 reads SYGVKD. The chain's CDR3 is CAIEDSGGTEAFF. The DNA for the CDR3 is TGTGCCATCGAGGACAGTGGCGGGACTGAAGCTTTCTTT.

About this clonotype: This may stem from a read error, because a much larger clone lies one nucleotide away. The chain uses TRBV28 and TRBJ2-4, with TRBD1 identical over 7 bases. The tail of the sequence fits TRBJ2-7 better, so the J call may be wrong. This CDR3 is 13 amino acids long. Germline CDR1 and CDR2: MDHEN and SYDVKM. As DNA, the CDR3 is TGTGCCAGCAATGGGGACAGTTCCTACGAGCAGTACTTC. It yields the protein CASNGDSSYEQYF.

The V gene is TRBV6-5, the J gene TRBJ2-6; D is unresolved. Germline CDR1 and CDR2: MNHEY and SVGAGI. There are 13 residues in the CDR3. V was shortened by 5 bases and J by 5 bases, with 7 bases between the two germline ends. The CDR3 loop is CASSPAWANVLTF. The CDR3 region has the DNA TGTGCCAGCAGTCCTGCCTGGGCCAACGTCCTGACTTTC.

J is TRBJ2-7 and V is TRBV29-1; 9 bases map to TRBD2. The assigned J gene may be wrong: the sequence end matches TRBJ2-5 better. Germline-derived CDR1 and CDR2 are SQVTM and ANQGSEA. The CDR3 runs to 12 residues. CDR3 residues: CSAGLAMETQYF. DNA for the CDR3: TGCAGCGCAGGACTAGCGATGGAGACCCAGTACTTC.

The CDR3 DNA reads as TGCAGCGTTGAAGAGGTCGGTGCCTACGAGCAGTACTTC. Protein sequence: CSVEEVGAYEQYF. V gene TRBV29-1 combines with J gene TRBJ2-7, with D uncertain. The V and J ends lost 0 bases and 2 bases respectively, with 8 bases between them. This CDR3 is built from 13 residues. In germline, CDR1 is SQVTM, CDR2 ANQGSEA.

The gene calls are TRBV3-1 and TRBJ2-4; D call uncertain. CDR3 size: 17 residues. V gave up 0 bases and J gave up 0 bases, with 12 bases separating them. Germline CDR1 LGHDT, CDR2 YNNKEL (reference sequence). Here the CDR3 DNA reads TGTGCCAGCAGCCAAGACGGGTCTCCCCTAGCCAAAAACATTCAGTACTTC. It codes for CASSQDGSPLAKNIQYF.

This chain links TRBV20-1 with TRBJ1-5; D unclear. The germline V gene encodes CDR1 DFQATT and CDR2 SNEGSKA (reference sequence). Trimming stripped 0 bases from V and 4 bases from J, with 7 bases between. There are 13 residues in the CDR3. CDR3 nucleotide sequence: TGCAGTGCTAGAGAGGGAGGGAATCAGCCCCAGCATTTT. This sequence encodes CSAREGGNQPQHF.

The J gene is TRBJ1-6, the V gene TRBV20-1; 7 bases are shared with TRBD1. Germline V gene sequence: CDR1 DFQATT, CDR2 SNEGSKA (reference sequence). Trimming at V came to 3 bases and at J to 4 bases, leaving 6 bases not matched to a gene. This CDR3 comprises 15 residues. The CDR3 spells CSASPPGQYNSPLHF. For the CDR3, the DNA is TGCAGTGCTAGTCCCCCGGGACAGTATAATTCACCCCTCCACTTT.